This note documents a single TCR beta chain sequence. This CDR3 spans 12 amino acids. The V segment lost 4 bases and the J segment 9 bases; nucleotides outside the gene matches: 2. The V gene's germline CDR1 is WSHSY and CDR2 SAAADI. TCRdb's copy holds only in-frame clones and misses some; the assay was immunoSEQ multiplex PCR. The repertoire consists of about 55,000 clones, with roughly 80% occurring once and the leading ten covering 3.5% to 5.5%. The data originate from a study of OX40 agonist ivuxolimab in advanced cancers. Study-wide background: Participants, 65% to 85% male, averaged about 59 years of age, ranging from roughly 20 to 80.

The receptor was isolated from an adult with an advanced solid tumor such as melanoma, head and neck, liver or kidney cancer. The input for sequencing was CD4+ or CD8+ T cells sorted from blood, taken in a trial of the OX40 agonist ivuxolimab. V and J are TRBV10-2 and TRBJ2-1; 8 positions match TRBD2. The CDR3 sequence is CASSVAGGEQFF. CDR3 DNA: TGCGCCAGCAGTGTGGCGGGAGGTGAGCAGTTCTTC.